This TCR beta chain was documented in a study of OX40 agonist ivuxolimab in advanced cancers. In terms of the full investigation: Ivuxolimab, which targeted the costimulatory receptor OX40 (CD134), was an agonistic, fully human IgG2 monoclonal antibody. Patients were allowed to have had prior anti-PD-1, anti-PD-L1 or anti-CTLA-4 therapy, and approximately 40% of the dose-escalation patients had previously received checkpoint inhibitors. In the dose-escalation cohort, 70% to 90% of patients were male, and the mean age was approximately 60 years with a range of about 20 to 80. Intravenous ivuxolimab was administered to patients every 2 weeks at six dose levels: 0.01, 0.1, 0.3, 1.5, 3 and 10 mg/kg. Among the approximately 50 dose-escalation patients, around 19 had hepatocellular carcinoma, approximately 15 melanoma, 9 renal cell carcinoma and 9 head and neck cancer. Peripheral TCRbeta sequencing was intended to test whether TCR sequence diversity was altered and clonal T-cell expansion was caused by ivuxolimab. Partial responses occurred in three dose-escalation patients, of whom one had hepatocellular carcinoma and two had cutaneous melanoma. The paper describes the monotherapy dose-escalation part (N = 52 patients) of the phase I trial of ivuxolimab.

Patients with a history of autoimmune disease or receiving systemic immunosuppression were excluded from the trial. In every dose cohort, peripheral blood was drawn for TCR sequencing at baseline, cycle 4 day 1, and cycle 7 day 1. Samples came from an open-label, multicenter, first-in-human phase I dose-escalation trial of ivuxolimab. Adults with locally advanced or metastatic melanoma, renal cell carcinoma, hepatocellular carcinoma or head and neck squamous cell carcinoma were enrolled in the trial. Before TCR sequencing, CD4+ T cells and CD8+ T cells were sorted from peripheral blood as separate populations. To sequence the TCRbeta CDR3 region, genomic DNA was isolated from the sorted cells. The immunoSEQ Assay was used for sequencing of TCRbeta CDR3 regions. TCRdb took this table from immuneACCESS and kept in-frame rearrangements with V and J called. Such tables lack part of the clones; where checked against another copy, unresolved V genes explain under half of the gap, and the rest is unexplained. This sample comprises 55,000 to 70,000 clones, around 86% of them detected only once. The top ten clones comprise approximately 1.1% of the sample.

V and J are truncated by 7 bases and 10 bases respectively, leaving an intervening sequence of 19 bases. From cysteine to phenylalanine, the CDR3 is 13 amino acids long. The DNA shown is the 39-base CDR3, in frame from base 1. CDR1 and CDR2, per the germline V gene, are ENHRY and SYGVKD. Study-wide conclusions, independent of this receptor: Low levels of normalized T-cell clonal expansion were also seen in some patients who did not respond. In the 0.1-3.0 mg/kg groups, partial responders were among the patients with the lowest normalized peripheral clonal expansion, particularly in CD8+ T cells. At doses from 0.1 to 3.0 mg/kg, clonal expansion was seen in both CD4+ and CD8+ blood T cells between baseline and week 6. Antigen specificity was not determined for the clonally expanded peripheral T cells. After ivuxolimab, expanded clones were on average more numerous among CD8+ T cells than among CD4+ T cells.

A note on this clone: It has no known antigen specificity. Base qualities are not at hand, and no much larger clone is one base apart.

Specimen: CD4+ or CD8+ T cells sorted from blood, collected in a trial of the OX40 agonist ivuxolimab. The receptor chain draws on TRBV10-3 and TRBJ1-2; too little of a D gene remains to name it. The sequence came from an adult with an advanced solid tumor such as melanoma, head and neck, liver or kidney cancer. The CDR3: CAITAREVGYYTF. At the DNA level, the sequence is TGTGCCATCACAGCAAGGGAAGTTGGATACTACACCTTC.